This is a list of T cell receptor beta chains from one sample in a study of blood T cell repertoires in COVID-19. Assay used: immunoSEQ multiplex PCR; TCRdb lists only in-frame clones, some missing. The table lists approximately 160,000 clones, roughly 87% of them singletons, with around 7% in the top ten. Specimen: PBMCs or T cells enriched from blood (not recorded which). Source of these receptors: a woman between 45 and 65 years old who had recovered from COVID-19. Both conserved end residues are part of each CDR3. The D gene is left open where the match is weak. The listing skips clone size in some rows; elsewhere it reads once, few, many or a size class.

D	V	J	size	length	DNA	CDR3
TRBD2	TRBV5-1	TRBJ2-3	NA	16	TGCGCCAGCAGCTTGGCCGGGGGGAGGGGCGCAGATACGCAGTATTTT	CASSLAGGRGADTQYF
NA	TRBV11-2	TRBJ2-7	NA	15	TGTGCCAGCAGCTTAGAAGACTCCCGCTCCTACGAGCAGTACTTC	CASSLEDSRSYEQYF
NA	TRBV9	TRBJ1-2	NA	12	TGTGCCAGCAGCGGCTTCGGGTCTGGCTACACCTTC	CASSGFGSGYTF
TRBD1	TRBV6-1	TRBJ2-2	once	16	TGTGCCAGCAGTGAAGCGGACAGGAAGAACACCGGGGAGCTGTTTTTT	CASSEADRKNTGELFF
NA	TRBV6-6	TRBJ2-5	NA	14	TGTGCCAGCAGTTCCCGGGACATCCAAGAGACCCAGTACTTC	CASSSRDIQETQYF
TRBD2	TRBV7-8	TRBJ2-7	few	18	TGTGCCAGCAGCTCGATAAGGCGGACTAGCGGAACCTCCTACGAGCAGTACTTC	CASSSIRRTSGTSYEQYF
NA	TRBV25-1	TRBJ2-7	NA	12	TGTGCCAGCAGTGGGAGTTCCTACGAGCAGTACTTC	CASSGSSYEQYF
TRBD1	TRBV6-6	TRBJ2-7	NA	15	TGTGCCAGCACTCCCGGGACAGGGAGCTCCTACGAGCAGTACTTC	CASTPGTGSSYEQYF
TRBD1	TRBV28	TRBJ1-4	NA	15	TGTGCCAGCAGTTTATCCGACAGGGCTAATGAAAAACTGTTTTTT	CASSLSDRANEKLFF
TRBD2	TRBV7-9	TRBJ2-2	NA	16	TGTGCCCCCTCTCTCCAGGAGACTAGCTCCCCCGGGGAGCTGTTTTTT	CAPSLQETSSPGELFF
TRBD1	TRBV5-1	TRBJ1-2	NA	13	TGCGCCAGCAGCTCACAGGGGAGCTATGGCTACACCTTC	CASSSQGSYGYTF
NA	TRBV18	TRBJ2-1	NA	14	TGTGCCAGCTCACCGATCTCCGCGGCAAATGAGCAGTTCTTC	CASSPISAANEQFF
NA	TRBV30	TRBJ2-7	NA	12	TGTGCCTGGAGGCGGAGCTCCTACGAGCAGTACTTC	CAWRRSSYEQYF
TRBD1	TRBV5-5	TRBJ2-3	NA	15	TGTGCCAGCAGCTTAGGACAGGGAGCCACAGATACGCAGTATTTT	CASSLGQGATDTQYF
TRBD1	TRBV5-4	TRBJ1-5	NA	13	TGTGCCAGCAGCTTACAGGGGAATCAGCCCCAGCATTTT	CASSLQGNQPQHF
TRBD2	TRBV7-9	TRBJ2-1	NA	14	TGTGCCAGCAGCTTAGCGGGAGGGTGGAATGAGCAGTTCTTC	CASSLAGGWNEQFF
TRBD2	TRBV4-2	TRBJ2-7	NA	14	TGTGCCAGCAGCCTAGCGGGAGGCTCCTACGAGCAGTACTTC	CASSLAGGSYEQYF
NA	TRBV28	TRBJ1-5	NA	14	TGTGCCAGCAGTTTACTCGGGGGAGCTCAGCCCCAGCATTTT	CASSLLGGAQPQHF
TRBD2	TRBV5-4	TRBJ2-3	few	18	TGTGCCAGCAGCCCCCCCCCAGGGAGGGAGGGCCATACAGATACGCAGTATTTT	CASSPPPGREGHTDTQYF
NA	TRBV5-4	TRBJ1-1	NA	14	TGTGCCAGCAGCTTGGAACAGGGGAACACTGAAGCTTTCTTT	CASSLEQGNTEAFF
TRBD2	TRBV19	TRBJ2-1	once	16	TGTGCCAGTACCGGGACTAGCGGGAGGGTATCCAATGAGCAGTTCTTC	CASTGTSGRVSNEQFF
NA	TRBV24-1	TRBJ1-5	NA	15	TGTGCCACGCGGTTCGGACAGACAATTAATCAGCCCCAGCATTTT	CATRFGQTINQPQHF
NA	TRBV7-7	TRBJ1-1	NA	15	TGTGCTAGCAGCTGGCCGGGACAACCGAACACTGAAGCTTTCTTT	CASSWPGQPNTEAFF
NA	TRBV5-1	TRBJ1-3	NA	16	TGCGCCAGCAGCTTGAATAGCAGGGCGTCTGGAAACACCATATATTTT	CASSLNSRASGNTIYF
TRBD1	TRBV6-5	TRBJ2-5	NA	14	TGTGCCAGCAGGGACAGGGGGTGGCAAGAGACCCAGTACTTC	CASRDRGWQETQYF
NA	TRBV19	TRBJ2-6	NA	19	TGTGCCAGTAGCCCCGTCGGGAGTTCGGGGATCTCTGGGGCCAACGTCCTGACTTTC	CASSPVGSSGISGANVLTF
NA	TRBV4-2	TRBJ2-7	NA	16	TGTGCCAGCAGCCAAGAAGGTCCGGGACAAGGCTACGAGCAGTACTTC	CASSQEGPGQGYEQYF
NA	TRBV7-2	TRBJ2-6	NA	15	TGTGCCAGCAGCTGGGGCCCTTCTGGGGCCAACGTCCTGACTTTC	CASSWGPSGANVLTF
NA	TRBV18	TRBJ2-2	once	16	TGTGCCAGCTCACCACCTGAAGGGAGGTCCACCGGGGAGCTGTTTTTT	CASSPPEGRSTGELFF
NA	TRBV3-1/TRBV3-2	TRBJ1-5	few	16	TGTGCCAGCAGCCAAGATAGGGGTCTTAGCAATCAGCCCCAGCATTTT	CASSQDRGLSNQPQHF
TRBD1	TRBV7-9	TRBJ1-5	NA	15	TGTGCCAGCAGCCCTACCGGGACAGGCAATCAGCCCCAGCATTTT	CASSPTGTGNQPQHF
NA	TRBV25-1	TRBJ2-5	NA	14	TGTGCCAGCAGTGAACGCGGGGAAGAAGAGACCCAGTACTTC	CASSERGEEETQYF
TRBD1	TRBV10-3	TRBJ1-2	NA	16	TGTGCCATCAGTGACCGGGATGACAGGGTTAACTATGGCTACACCTTC	CAISDRDDRVNYGYTF
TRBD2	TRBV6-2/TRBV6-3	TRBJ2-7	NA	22	TGTGCCAGCAGCCAAACGCGGAAAACACTAGCGGGAGGGTCCTTGAGCTCCTACGAGCAGTACTTC	CASSQTRKTLAGGSLSSYEQYF
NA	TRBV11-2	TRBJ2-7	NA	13	TGTGCCAGCAGCTTAGACAGGATCTACGAGCAGTACTTC	CASSLDRIYEQYF
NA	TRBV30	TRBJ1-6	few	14	TGTGCCTGGAGGAACACCCCCCATAATTCACCCCTCCACTTT	CAWRNTPHNSPLHF
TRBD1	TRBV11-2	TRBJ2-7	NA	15	TGTGCCAGCAGCCCCCTCGGGACAGGGAACTACGAGCAGTACTTC	CASSPLGTGNYEQYF
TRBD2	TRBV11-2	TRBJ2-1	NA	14	TGTGCCAGCAGCTTAGCGGGAGGGGACAATGAGCAGTTCTTC	CASSLAGGDNEQFF
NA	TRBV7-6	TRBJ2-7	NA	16	TGTGCCAGCAGCTTAGCGTCAGGGGGGTTCTCCTACGAGCAGTACTTC	CASSLASGGFSYEQYF
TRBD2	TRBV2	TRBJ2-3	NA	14	TGTGCCAGCAGGGGACTAGCGGGAGTCCCTACGCAGTATTTT	CASRGLAGVPTQYF
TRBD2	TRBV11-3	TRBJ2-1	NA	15	TGTGCCAGCAGCTTGGGAGCGGGAGGGTACAATGAGCAGTTCTTC	CASSLGAGGYNEQFF
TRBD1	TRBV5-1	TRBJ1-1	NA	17	TGCGCCAGCAGCCTTCGTCCCGGGACAGGGGGCGATACTGAAGCTTTCTTT	CASSLRPGTGGDTEAFF
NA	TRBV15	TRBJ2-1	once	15	TGTGCCACCAGCAGAGTTAGCGGAAGATACAATGAGCAGTTCTTC	CATSRVSGRYNEQFF
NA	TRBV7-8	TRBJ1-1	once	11	TGTGCCAGCATGGGGCAGACTGAAGCTTTCTTT	CASMGQTEAFF
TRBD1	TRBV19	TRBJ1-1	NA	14	TGTGCCAGTGCTCATAGGGGGCGCGGTACTGAAGCTTTCTTT	CASAHRGRGTEAFF